Reported below is one T cell receptor (beta chain). Its target is unknown. This specimen comes from a study of graft-versus-host responses after intestinal transplantation. Whole-study context: Each recipient received anti-thymocyte globulin induction, then tacrolimus and steroids for about three years.

Whole-study findings and limits: In recipient marrow, GvH clones were found, and some appeared first in ileum or blood.

V gave up 2 bases and J gave up 3 bases; unmatched junction bases: 10. The CDR3 is 17 amino acids. Germline V gene data show CDR1 as MRHNA and CDR2 as SNTAGT. The data were produced by immunoSEQ multiplex PCR, yet TCRdb's version contains in-frame clones alone and is incomplete. The sample includes some 45,000 clones, approximately 94% of them seen just once. This chain links TRBV6-4 with TRBJ1-1; 9 bases map to TRBD1. Sequenced here: PBMCs, sampled 335 days after intestinal transplant. This sequence was found in a human patient who received an intestinal transplant, so some T cells may come from the graft donor. The CDR3 protein is CASSDRDRAQRDTEAFF. The CDR3 region has the DNA TGTGCCAGCAGTGACAGGGACAGGGCCCAGAGGGACACTGAAGCTTTCTTT.